This is a list of T cell receptor beta chains from one sample in a study of T cells after yellow fever vaccination. TCRdb recomputed calls from the 5' RACE reads with MiXCR, one row per CDR3 protein. The sample shows some 600,000 distinct CDR3 sequences, about a sixth of them seen only once. This specimen consisted of PBMCs, obtained about 5 days after the first yellow fever vaccination. These receptors came from a man between 18 and 29 years old who received the YFV17D yellow fever vaccine. The CDR3 runs from the conserved cysteine through the conserved F or W. A D gene is named only where the DNA matches it firmly. Size is omitted from some rows. Given values are once, few, many or a class for expanded clones.

D gene	clone size	V gene	J gene	CDR3 DNA	CDR3 protein
TRBD1	NA	TRBV7-9	TRBJ1-1	TGTGCCAGCAGCCGGGGGCCTGGCAGGGGGCCGAACACTGAAGCTTTCTTT	CASSRGPGRGPNTEAFF
TRBD2	NA	TRBV20-1	TRBJ2-2	TGCAGTGCTCCCCGGGAGGCGGGCCCCGGGGAGCTGTTTTTT	CSAPREAGPGELFF
TRBD1	NA	TRBV20-1	TRBJ2-7	TGCAGTGCTAGTCCCTTGGGACAGGGACTCGAGCAGTACTTC	CSASPLGQGLEQYF
TRBD1	few	TRBV20-1	TRBJ1-2	TGCAGTGCTAGGGGGGACAGGGGTGGTAGTGGCTACACCTTC	CSARGDRGGSGYTF
NA	many	TRBV6-5	TRBJ1-1	TGTGCCAGCAGCAGGGACCCCCGGACTGAAGCTTTCTTT	CASSRDPRTEAFF
NA	NA	TRBV6-6	TRBJ2-1	TGTGCCAGCACTCAAGATTATCCGGATGAGCAGTTCTTC	CASTQDYPDEQFF
NA	NA	TRBV6-1	TRBJ1-3	TGTGCCAGCAGCGCGACCAGGGGTGGAAACACCATATATTTT	CASSATRGGNTIYF
TRBD2	NA	TRBV7-6	TRBJ2-1	TGTGCCAGCAGCTTGAGAGGGGCGAAAAGCGGGGGCCGCTACAATGAGCAGTTCTTC	CASSLRGAKSGGRYNEQFF
TRBD2	NA	TRBV7-9	TRBJ2-1	TGTGCCAGCAGCCAAAGCCCCCGACTAGCAGATTTGGATGAGCAGTTCTTC	CASSQSPRLADLDEQFF
NA	NA	TRBV6-5	TRBJ2-7	TGTGCCAGCAGTTACACTAACAGGGGAGGCCACGAGCAGTACTTC	CASSYTNRGGHEQYF
NA	few	TRBV5-6	TRBJ2-5	TGTGCCAGCAGCATGGGACTCAGAGAGACCCAGTACTTC	CASSMGLRETQYF
NA	few	TRBV12-3/TRBV12-4	TRBJ2-5	TGTGCCAGCAGTTTTAATATACAGGCCCTACGAGCAGAGACCCAGTACTTC	CASSFNIQALRAETQYF
NA	few	TRBV7-6	TRBJ1-1	TGTGCCAGCAGCTTAGGGGGTCAGCCCGGGAACACTGAAGCTTTCTTT	CASSLGGQPGNTEAFF
NA	NA	TRBV5-1	TRBJ1-3	TGCGCCAGCAGCATTTACCAGGGCTCCTCTGGAAACACCATATATTTT	CASSIYQGSSGNTIYF
TRBD1	NA	TRBV5-1	TRBJ2-5	TGCGCCAGCAGCTTCCGGGACAGGGGATACCAAGAGACCCAGTACTTC	CASSFRDRGYQETQYF
NA	few	TRBV28	TRBJ1-1	TGTGCCAGCGGGCGCAGTTGGGAGGGCACTGAAGCTTTCTTT	CASGRSWEGTEAFF
TRBD1	NA	TRBV12-3/TRBV12-4	TRBJ1-1	TGTGCCAGCAGTTTAGAGGGGGCGGGGACTGAAGCTTTCTTT	CASSLEGAGTEAFF